The 32 T cell receptor beta chains in this list originate from one sample, sequenced in a study of T cells after yellow fever vaccination (dated by TCRdb to about 2019). Interpreted using the paper, the treatment or condition label stands for: live attenuated yellow fever vaccine strain. Library method: 5' RACE. Sequenced on an Illumina NovaSeq 6000. TCRdb passed the public sequencing reads through fastp at Q25 and MiXCR, retaining productive beta sequences. Each CDR3 protein gets just one entry, which takes the most common genes and DNA from the rows behind it. The sample contains around 250,000 distinct CDR3 sequences, around 5.2% of them found a single time. The top ten clonotypes cover roughly 3.3% of the sample. The sample was CD4+ T cells sorted from PBMCs, taken on the day of the yellow fever booster vaccination. The receptors were gathered from a man younger than 30 who received the YFV17D yellow fever vaccine.

V gene TRBV5-8 combines with J gene TRBJ2-1; the match to TRBD2 covers 9 bases. The V gene end was trimmed by 4 bases and the J gene end by 6 bases; junction bases not matched to a gene: 8. CDR1 is SGHTS, CDR2 YDEGEE, per germline. This CDR3 comprises 15 residues. The DNA of the CDR3 is TGTGCCAGCAGCACTCTAGCGGGGCGGGGCAATGAGCAGTTCTTC. The encoded protein is CASSTLAGRGNEQFF.

The chain combines TRBV5-1 with TRBJ2-5; D might be TRBD2 (6 bases). Germline assignment: CDR1 SGHRS and CDR2 YFSETQ. V was pared by 6 bases and J by 5 bases, with 14 bases between. The CDR3 is 13 amino acids. Here the CDR3 DNA reads TGCGCCAGCACCGGGACTCGTGTTGAGACCCAGTACTTC. This sequence encodes CASTGTRVETQYF. Together with reference TRBV5-1 and TRBJ2-5, the CDR3 gives the full variable domain: KAGVTQTPRYLIKTRGQQVTLSCSPISGHRSVSWYQQTPGQGLQFLFEYFSETQRNKGNFPGRFSGRQFSNSRSEMNVSTLELGDSALYLCASTGTRVETQYFGPGTRLLVL.

The rearrangement links TRBV10-2 to TRBJ2-4, with 7 nucleotides matching TRBD2. The CDR3 extends over 17 amino acids. Per germline, CDR1 WSHSY and CDR2 SAAADI. V was pared by 0 bases and J by 0 bases, with 5 bases of the junction left unmatched. Here the CDR3 reads CASSESWGGLAKNIQYF. As DNA, the CDR3 is TGCGCCAGCAGTGAGTCCTGGGGGGGTCTAGCCAAAAACATTCAGTACTTC.

This clonotype came up many times. The chain employs TRBV20-1 and TRBJ2-3; 7 bases agree with TRBD1. Per germline, CDR1 DFQATT and CDR2 SNEGSKA (reference sequence). CDR3 size: 14 residues. V lost 3 bases and J lost 3; bases outside the gene matches: 6. CDR3 nucleotides: TGCAGTGCTAGGCTACAGGGGATAACAGATACGCAGTATTTT. It is translated as CSARLQGITDTQYF.

The rearrangement links TRBV24-1 to TRBJ2-3; TRBD1 agrees at 10 bases. V was pared by 2 bases and J by 3 bases, with 4 bases of the junction left unmatched. Germline V gene lookup returns CDR1 KGHDR and CDR2 SFDVKD. There are 16 residues in the CDR3. The CDR3 coding sequence is TGTGCCACCAGTGATTGGGGGACAGGGGCGACAGATACGCAGTATTTT. Its translation is CATSDWGTGATDTQYF.

This clonotype has a count of ten or more. This chain joins TRBV5-1 and TRBJ2-5; D gene ambiguous. V lost 0 bases and J 1 base, leaving 7 bases between the germline ends. The V gene's germline CDR1 is SGHRS and CDR2 YFSETQ. The CDR3 consists of 14 residues. Written as DNA, the CDR3 is TGCGCCAGCAGCTTGGGGGCCTTCCAAGAGACCCAGTACTTC. This codes for CASSLGAFQETQYF.

The chain couples TRBV7-3 to TRBJ2-7; perhaps TRBD2 as D (6 bases). The V and J ends lost 2 bases and 2 bases respectively, with 13 bases between them. The germline V gene has CDR1 SGHTA and CDR2 FQGTGA. The CDR3 is made up of 15 amino acids. This CDR3 reads CASSLVGGVTYEQYF. CDR3 bases: TGTGCCAGCAGCTTAGTAGGCGGGGTGACCTACGAGCAGTACTTC.

This clonotype was counted only a few times. The chain employs TRBV20-1 and TRBJ2-3; D not resolved. V was pared by 4 bases and J by 0 bases, with 14 bases between. The CDR3 consists of 15 residues. Germline assignment: CDR1 DFQATT and CDR2 SNEGSKA (reference sequence). CDR3 bases: TGCAGTGCTATAGGGAACCCCTTGAGCACAGATACGCAGTATTTT. Translating it yields CSAIGNPLSTDTQYF.

Ten or more counts support this clonotype. This sequence joins TRBV4-1 and TRBJ2-3; TRBD2 matches 11 bases. This CDR3 is 16 amino acids long. J lost 11 bases, V lost 0 bases, and 10 bases had no gene match. Germline CDR1 MGHRA, CDR2 YSYEKL. The CDR3, as DNA: TGCGCCAGCAGCCAAGAAAATCGGCTAGCGGGGGGCGGGCAGTATTTT. It specifies CASSQENRLAGGGQYF.

This chain links TRBV19 with TRBJ2-1; 9 bases line up with TRBD1. Germline CDR1 is LNHDA and CDR2 is SQIVND (reference sequence). V lost 5 bases, J lost 4 bases, and 9 bases stayed unmatched. This CDR3 contains 16 residues. DNA of the CDR3: TGTGCCAGTAGTGTCCAATCGGGACAGGGATACAATGAGCAGTTCTTC. This codes for CASSVQSGQGYNEQFF.

This clonotype was seen repeatedly, ten times or more. The chain carries TRBV7-6 and TRBJ2-5, with D perhaps TRBD1 or TRBD2 (6 bases each). Germline CDR1 and CDR2: SGHVS and FNYEAQ. V lost 2 bases and J 1 base, leaving 20 bases between the germline ends. CDR3 length: 18 residues. The CDR3 sequence: CASSLRGPSSVSQETQYF. DNA of the CDR3: TGTGCCAGCAGCTTACGGGGGCCCTCCTCCGTCAGCCAAGAGACCCAGTACTTC.

The V gene is TRBV7-3, the J gene TRBJ2-5; D possibly matches TRBD1 or TRBD2 (6 bases each). The CDR3 extends over 16 amino acids. From germline, CDR1 is SGHTA and CDR2 FQGTGA. V was cut by 2 bases and J by 2 bases, with 15 bases left in between. This chain's CDR3 is CASSLWGARGQETQYF. The CDR3 DNA follows: TGTGCCAGCAGCTTATGGGGGGCCCGGGGACAAGAGACCCAGTACTTC. Complete variable domain (other parts from reference TRBV7-3 and TRBJ2-5): GAGVSQTPSNKVTEKGKYVELRCDPISGHTALYWYRQSLGQGPEFLIYFQGTGAADDSGLPNDRFFAVRPEGSVSTLKIQRTERGDSAVYLCASSLWGARGQETQYFGPGTRLLVL.

This chain links TRBV20-1 with TRBJ2-1, with D possibly TRBD2 on 5 matching bases. Germline loops: CDR1 DFQATT, CDR2 SNEGSKA (reference sequence). The CDR3 has 13 amino acids. The CDR3: CSLLLPGYNEQFF. As DNA, the CDR3 is TGCAGCCTTCTGCTTCCGGGGTACAATGAGCAGTTCTTC.

The gene calls are TRBV11-2 and TRBJ1-3; D unresolved. Trimming removed 2 bases at V and 1 base at J, with 6 bases between. The V gene's germline CDR1 is SGHAT and CDR2 FQNNGV. This CDR3 contains 14 residues. CDR3 amino acids: CASSLRSSGNTIYF. CDR3 DNA: TGTGCCAGCAGCTTAAGGAGTTCTGGAAACACCATATATTTT.

This clonotype appeared a few times. This chain connects TRBV11-1 to TRBJ2-3; TRBD2 matches at 8 bases. Unmatched junction bases numbered 10, after V lost 5 bases and J lost 6 bases. CDR1 is SGHAT and CDR2 is FQDESV in the germline V gene (reference sequence). The CDR3 contains 15 residues. CDR3 coding DNA: TGTGCCAGCAGCCGGGGGGGAGTTATGCTCGATACGCAGTATTTT. Its translation: CASSRGGVMLDTQYF. Together with reference TRBV11-1 and TRBJ2-3, the CDR3 gives the full variable domain: EAEVAQSPRYKITEKSQAVAFWCDPISGHATLYWYRQILGQGPELLVQFQDESVVDDSQLPKDRFSAERLKGVDSTLKIQPAELGDSAMYLCASSRGGVMLDTQYFGPGTRLTVL.

This chain connects TRBV6-2 or TRBV6-3 to TRBJ2-5; D call uncertain. This CDR3 region has 11 residues. The V and J ends lost 7 bases and 4 bases respectively, with 7 bases between them. The germline V gene encodes CDR1 MNHEY and CDR2 SVGEGT. The CDR3 DNA reads TGTGCCAGCACCCACGGAGAGACCCAGTACTTC. Translated: CASTHGETQYF.

This clonotype was counted only a few times. The gene calls are TRBV5-1 and TRBJ1-1; 7 bases align to TRBD1. Trimming took 3 bases from V and 3 from J; bases not matched to a gene: 5. This CDR3 has 14 amino acids. Germline V gene lookup returns CDR1 SGHRS and CDR2 YFSETQ. The CDR3 region has the DNA TGCGCCAGCAGCTGGCACAGGGGAGACACTGAAGCTTTCTTT. Translated, it gives CASSWHRGDTEAFF.

A few counts support this clonotype. The V and J genes are TRBV6-5 and TRBJ1-1; maybe TRBD1 (6 bases). The CDR3 sequence is 16 residues long. Trimming left V 2 bases short and J 3 bases short, with 16 bases between. Germline V gene lookup returns CDR1 MNHEY and CDR2 SVGAGI. CDR3 in amino acids: CASSYEGGIVYTEAFF. The CDR3, as DNA: TGTGCCAGCAGTTACGAGGGGGGTATAGTATACACTGAAGCTTTCTTT.

The J gene is TRBJ1-1, the V gene TRBV4-1, with 7 bases matching TRBD1. There are 16 residues in the CDR3. Looked up from germline, CDR1 is MGHRA and CDR2 is YSYEKL. V shed 0 bases, J shed 1 base, and the junction held 5 bases outside the gene matches. CDR3 sequence reads: CASSQEVPGGNTEAFF. The CDR3 DNA follows: TGCGCCAGCAGCCAAGAGGTCCCAGGGGGGAACACTGAAGCTTTCTTT.

With respect to this clonotype: The junction differs from germline at one of its ends, possibly a read error. This chain connects TRBV20-1 to TRBJ2-1; 10 nucleotides agree with TRBD2. Germline loops: CDR1 DFQATT, CDR2 SNEGSKA (reference sequence). This CDR3 has 14 amino acids. The CDR3 sequence: CSARAGGPLNEQFF. In nucleotides, the CDR3 is TGCAGTGCAAGAGCGGGGGGGCCGTTGAATGAGCAGTTCTTC.

In its sample, this clonotype was seen a few times. This chain uses TRBV20-1 with TRBJ2-3; 8 positions match TRBD1. This CDR3 has 14 amino acids. Germline CDR1 and CDR2: DFQATT and SNEGSKA (reference sequence). Trimming cost V 6 bases and J 2 bases; bases outside gene matches: 7. CDR3 in DNA: TGCAGTGCCACCGGGACAGGTGACACAGATACGCAGTATTTT. It translates to CSATGTGDTDTQYF.

The V gene is TRBV24-1, the J gene TRBJ2-3; 9 nucleotides line up with TRBD1. With 3 bases clipped from V and 5 bases from J, the junction kept 5 bases outside the gene matches. This CDR3 has 15 amino acids. The germline V gene encodes CDR1 KGHDR and CDR2 SFDVKD. The CDR3 reads CATSDPGQGGDTQYF. CDR3 nucleotides: TGTGCCACCAGTGATCCGGGACAGGGTGGAGATACGCAGTATTTT.

This clonotype was seen a few times. The genes are TRBV20-1 and TRBJ2-5, with TRBD1 matching over 9 bases. CDR3 length: 15 residues. After removal of 4 bases from V and 5 bases from J, the junction contained 11 bases not matched to a gene. Germline assignment: CDR1 DFQATT and CDR2 SNEGSKA (reference sequence). CDR3 sequence reads: CSATDRGQGVETQYF. CDR3 in DNA: TGCAGTGCTACGGACCGGGGACAGGGCGTCGAGACCCAGTACTTC.

In this sample, this clonotype turned up many times. The chain links TRBV7-2 to TRBJ2-3, with a weak D call TRBD1 (6 bases). This CDR3 has 12 amino acids. The ends were cut back, 4 bases at V and 7 bases at J, with 9 bases in the middle. Per the germline V gene, CDR1 is SGHTA and CDR2 is FQGNSA. The CDR3 sequence: CASSSRGNTQYF. The CDR3 nucleotides are TGTGCCAGCAGCTCTAGGGGGAATACGCAGTATTTT.

This clonotype was counted only a few times. The rearrangement uses TRBV18 and TRBJ1-3; D ambiguous. Trimming pared 0 bases from V and 4 bases from J, leaving 1 base between. CDR1 KGHSH and CDR2 LQKENI come from the germline V gene. The CDR3 spans 12 residues. Here the CDR3 reads CASSPPGNTIYF. The DNA of the CDR3 is TGTGCCAGCTCACCACCGGGAAACACCATATATTTT.

This chain uses TRBV28 with TRBJ2-1; D is uncertain. Germline V gene sequence: CDR1 MDHEN, CDR2 SYDVKM. CDR3 length: 16 amino acids. V was clipped by 2 bases and J by 7 bases, with 18 bases between them. This CDR3 reads CASSLSWLTRINEQFF. The CDR3 nucleotides are TGTGCCAGCAGTTTAAGTTGGCTGACCAGGATAAATGAGCAGTTCTTC.

This clonotype occurred many times. V gene TRBV7-9 combines with J gene TRBJ2-3, with a tentative D call TRBD1 (6 bases). V was pared by 1 base and J by 2 bases, with 10 bases between. CDR1 is SEHNR, CDR2 FQNEAQ, per germline (reference sequence). CDR3 length: 15 amino acids. CDR3 protein: CASSLEGTYTDTQYF. Here the CDR3 DNA reads TGTGCCAGCAGCTTAGAGGGGACATACACAGATACGCAGTATTTT.

By share of the sample, this clonotype is medium-sized. This chain joins TRBV29-1 and TRBJ2-2, with no clear D. CDR3 size: 17 residues. Germline CDR1 SQVTM, CDR2 ANQGSEA. V shed 0 bases and J shed 4 bases, with 18 bases lying between them. DNA for the CDR3: TGCAGCGTTGAAGATTGGGGTTCTGAGGATTCCACCGGGGAGCTGTTTTTT. It specifies CSVEDWGSEDSTGELFF.

Many counts were recorded for this clonotype. The chain carries TRBV20-1 and TRBJ1-1, with a tentative D call TRBD1 (6 bases). Trimming removed 3 bases from V and 2 bases from J, with 13 bases in between. The CDR3 runs 14 residues. Germline CDR1 is DFQATT and CDR2 is SNEGSKA (reference sequence). CDR3 residues: CSASGGHTNTEAFF. The DNA of the CDR3 is TGCAGTGCTAGTGGGGGACATACCAACACTGAAGCTTTCTTT.

This clonotype was found many times. The chain couples TRBV7-2 to TRBJ2-5; TRBD1 or TRBD2 may be the D gene (5 bases each). This CDR3 is built from 14 residues. CDR1 and CDR2 (germline): SGHTA, FQGNSA. The V gene lost 3 bases and the J gene lost 1 base, with 9 bases spanning the gap. CDR3 amino acids: CASSFSGTQETQYF. The DNA of the CDR3 is TGTGCCAGCAGCTTTTCGGGGACCCAAGAGACCCAGTACTTC.

A few counts support this clonotype. CDR3 nucleotide sequence: TGTGCCAGCAGTGGGGGACAGGGGGCGTTAAGGGAAGCTTTCTTT. Amino acids: CASSGGQGALREAFF. The chain recombines TRBV6-2 or TRBV6-3 with TRBJ1-1, with 12 bases that match TRBD1. The CDR3 length is 15 residues. Germline V gene sequence: CDR1 MNHEY, CDR2 SVGEGT. The trim removed 5 bases at V and 8 bases at J, leaving 9 bases unmatched.

The chain employs TRBV6-2 or TRBV6-3 and TRBJ1-5; D not resolved. V lost 2 bases and J 1 base, leaving 9 bases between the germline ends. The CDR3 is 15 residues long. CDR1 and CDR2 from the germline V gene are MNHEY and SVGEGT. The CDR3: CASSYRSSSNQPQHF. Written as DNA, the CDR3 is TGTGCCAGCAGTTACAGGTCTTCAAGCAATCAGCCCCAGCATTTT.